These 18 T cell receptor beta chains share one sample of origin, sequenced in a study of cytomegalovirus exposure and HLA in healthy donors. Researchers ran the PCR with 60 Vbeta and 13 Jbeta primers. Assay: immunoSEQ multiplex PCR; the TCRdb copy retains only in-frame clones and omits some. The sample has around 60,000 clones, roughly 74% seen once. The sequencing input was PBMCs. Source of these receptors: a woman aged 40 to 50 in good health and CMV-seropositive.

This clone has a single count. The chain links TRBV7-9 to TRBJ1-1; D ambiguous. This CDR3 contains 13 residues. Looked up from germline, CDR1 is SEHNR and CDR2 is FQNEAQ (reference sequence). V was clipped by 3 bases and J by 0 bases, with 5 bases between them. The CDR3 region has the DNA TGTGCCAGCAGCTTGGCCCTGAACACTGAAGCTTTCTTT. Its protein product is CASSLALNTEAFF.

The J gene is TRBJ1-6, the V gene TRBV5-1, with D tentatively TRBD1 (6 bases). The CDR3 length is 16 residues. The V gene lost 4 bases and the J gene lost 0 bases, with 11 bases spanning the gap. The germline V gene has CDR1 SGHRS and CDR2 YFSETQ. The CDR3 coding sequence is TGCGCCAGCAGCCTAGCGGGGGCCTCCTATAATTCACCCCTCCACTTT. Encoded protein: CASSLAGASYNSPLHF.

This chain's CDR3 is CASSIRAGAYGYTF. The CDR3 coding sequence is TGTGCCAGCAGTATACGCGCAGGGGCGTATGGCTACACCTTC. The rearrangement uses TRBV5-6 and TRBJ1-2, with D perhaps TRBD1 (6 bases). CDR3 length equals 14 residues. The germline V and J ends were trimmed by 5 bases and 5 bases, with 16 bases remaining between them. Germline assignment: CDR1 SGHDT and CDR2 YYEEEE.

The rearrangement links TRBV2 to TRBJ1-6; tentative D call: TRBD1 (6 bases). Per germline, CDR1 SNHLY and CDR2 FYNNEI. V lost 3 bases and J 9 bases, leaving 18 bases between the germline ends. The CDR3 is 16 residues long. DNA of the CDR3: TGTGCCAGCAGTGATGGACAGTCAGCACTAGGTTCACCCCTCCACTTT. It encodes CASSDGQSALGSPLHF. The variable domain in full, completed from reference TRBV2 and TRBJ1-6, reads EPEVTQTPSHQVTQMGQEVILRCVPISNHLYFYWYRQILGQKVEFLVSFYNNEISEKSEIFDDQFSVERPDGSNFTLKIRSTKLEDSAMYFCASSDGQSALGSPLHFGNGTRLTVT.

V and J are TRBV19 and TRBJ2-7, with D perhaps matching TRBD2 (6 bases). The CDR3 contains 14 residues. Trimming shortened V by 5 bases and J by 2 bases, and 13 bases separated the two germline ends. CDR1 is LNHDA, CDR2 SQIVND, per germline (reference sequence). The DNA of the CDR3 is TGTGCCAGTAGTGTGACTAGAGGGGCCTACGAGCAGTACTTC. This codes for CASSVTRGAYEQYF.

This rearrangement joins TRBV9 to TRBJ2-2; 9 positions match TRBD2. CDR1 and CDR2 from the germline V gene are SGDLS and YYNGEE. CDR3 size: 18 residues. J gave up 4 bases and V 0 bases, and 10 bases lay outside the gene matches. Here the CDR3 reads CASSVEVGLAVSTGELFF. The CDR3 DNA reads as TGTGCCAGCAGCGTAGAGGTGGGACTAGCCGTCAGCACCGGGGAGCTGTTTTTT.

V is TRBV19 and J is TRBJ2-1; D unclear. The CDR3 runs to 13 residues. Between the trimmed V and J ends, which lost 0 bases and 8 bases, there was a span of 8 bases. CDR1 and CDR2 (germline): LNHDA, SQIVND (reference sequence). The CDR3 nucleotides read TGTGCCAGTAGTATAGATTACGGGTATGAGCAGTTCTTC. Its protein product is CASSIDYGYEQFF.

The rearrangement joins TRBV4-3 to TRBJ1-6; 8 nucleotides match TRBD1. Germline V CDR1 and CDR2: LGHNA, YSLEER. The V gene end was trimmed by 0 bases and the J gene end by 11 bases; junction bases not matched to a gene: 9. There are 16 residues in the CDR3. CDR3 region: CASSQDAQGAQTPLHF. CDR3 DNA: TGCGCCAGCAGCCAAGATGCCCAGGGGGCACAGACACCCCTCCACTTT.

The chain employs TRBV5-1 and TRBJ1-5; maybe TRBD1 (6 bases). This CDR3 is built from 14 residues. V shed 7 bases and J shed 0 bases, with 11 bases lying between them. Germline V gene lookup returns CDR1 SGHRS and CDR2 YFSETQ. CDR3 protein: CASSQGTSNQPQHF. The CDR3 DNA sequence: TGCGCCAGCTCCCAGGGGACTAGCAATCAGCCCCAGCATTTT. The full variable domain, rest sourced from reference TRBV5-1 and TRBJ1-5, is KAGVTQTPRYLIKTRGQQVTLSCSPISGHRSVSWYQQTPGQGLQFLFEYFSETQRNKGNFPGRFSGRQFSNSRSEMNVSTLELGDSALYLCASSQGTSNQPQHFGDGTRLSIL.

The chain links TRBV10-3 to TRBJ2-4, with D maybe TRBD2 (5 bases). Germline assignment: CDR1 ENHRY and CDR2 SYGVKD. The V gene lost 10 bases and the J gene lost 4 bases, with 17 bases spanning the gap. The CDR3 runs 14 residues. The CDR3 spells CATSWTPGKNIQYF. Here the CDR3 DNA reads TGTGCCACCTCTTGGACCCCGGGGAAAAACATTCAGTACTTC.

The V and J genes are TRBV10-2 and TRBJ1-5; unclear D gene. This CDR3 comprises 13 residues. Germline CDR1 WSHSY, CDR2 SAAADI. The V end lost 2 bases, the J end lost 4 bases, and 6 bases lay between the germline ends. CDR3 amino acids: CASSEKQNQPQHF. CDR3 DNA: TGCGCCAGCAGTGAGAAACAGAATCAGCCCCAGCATTTT.

The chain joins TRBV2 to TRBJ2-7; no clear D. The CDR3 length is 14 residues. Trimming took 3 bases from V and 1 from J, leaving 10 bases between them. Germline V gives CDR1 SNHLY, CDR2 FYNNEI. CDR3 loop: CASSETGYSYEQYF. As DNA, the CDR3 is TGTGCCAGCAGTGAGACGGGTTATTCCTACGAGCAGTACTTC. The full variable domain, rest sourced from reference TRBV2 and TRBJ2-7, is EPEVTQTPSHQVTQMGQEVILRCVPISNHLYFYWYRQILGQKVEFLVSFYNNEISEKSEIFDDQFSVERPDGSNFTLKIRSTKLEDSAMYFCASSETGYSYEQYFGPGTRLTVT.

The V gene is TRBV7-9, the J gene TRBJ2-1, with 8 positions matching TRBD1. The germline V gene encodes CDR1 SEHNR and CDR2 FQNEAQ (reference sequence). The CDR3 sequence is 14 residues long. Trimming removed 4 bases from V and 4 bases from J; junction bases left unmatched: 3. The CDR3 region has the DNA TGTGCCAGCAGCTCACAGGGGGGATACAATGAGCAGTTCTTC. Translation gives CASSSQGGYNEQFF.

The table lists this clone with a count of one. The chain is built from TRBV28 and TRBJ1-1, with 8 bases that match TRBD1. This CDR3 has 14 residues. Germline CDR1 MDHEN, CDR2 SYDVKM. V lost 8 bases, J lost 3 bases, and 8 bases stayed unmatched. The CDR3 here is CASGETGEDTEAFF. The CDR3 bases are TGTGCCAGCGGAGAGACAGGGGAGGACACTGAAGCTTTCTTT.

The CDR3 loop is CASAGSHGSGNTIYF. CDR3 bases: TGTGCCAGCGCGGGCAGCCACGGCTCTGGAAACACCATATATTTT. J is TRBJ1-3 and V is TRBV2; D gene uncertain. The V gene lost 8 bases and the J gene lost 0 bases, with 14 bases spanning the gap. Germline assignment: CDR1 SNHLY and CDR2 FYNNEI. CDR3 size: 15 residues.

The chain joins TRBV6-1 to TRBJ2-7; TRBD2 is a possible D gene (7 bases). The V and J ends lost 3 bases and 3 bases respectively, with 12 bases between them. Looked up from germline, CDR1 is MNHNS and CDR2 is SASEGT. The CDR3 contains 14 residues. In nucleotides, the CDR3 is TGTGCCAGCAGTGAGCGGGGGCCCAGCTACGAGCAGTACTTC. As protein: CASSERGPSYEQYF.

A few counts support this clone. The V call is TRBV5-4, the J call TRBJ2-7, with 8 positions matching TRBD1. J was trimmed by 6 bases and V by 3 bases; bases with no gene match: 8. Germline CDR1 reads SGHNT; CDR2 reads YYREEE (reference sequence). The CDR3 contains 14 residues. Written as DNA, the CDR3 is TGTGCCAGCAGCTCCTCGGACAGGGAGGCCGAGCAGTACTTC. Translation: CASSSSDREAEQYF. The full variable domain, its missing parts supplied by reference TRBV5-4 and TRBJ2-7, is ETGVTQSPTHLIKTRGQQVTLRCSSQSGHNTVSWYQQALGQGPQFIFQYYREEENGRGNFPPRFSGLQFPNYSSELNVNALELDDSALYLCASSSSDREAEQYFGPGTRLTVT.

The chain carries TRBV29-1 and TRBJ1-1; no definite D call. The CDR3 totals 12 residues. V lost 6 bases to trimming and J lost 3 bases, with 11 bases between them. Germline V lookup: CDR1 SQVTM, CDR2 ANQGSEA. This CDR3 reads CSVADTHTEAFF. The CDR3 DNA follows: TGCAGCGTGGCCGACACCCACACTGAAGCTTTCTTT.